Listed below are T cell receptor beta chains from one sample, sequenced in a study of shared clonotypes between healthy human individuals. Produced via immunoSEQ multiplex PCR; TCRdb's table is partial and in-frame only. The sample consists of 1 million to 1.2 million clones, 70% to 85% of them appearing once. Sequences were obtained from memory CD4+ T cells from PBMCs. These receptors all stem from a young man in good health. Some clones in this sample may be carry-over from other donors' samples. Both conserved end residues are part of each CDR3. A D gene is named only where the DNA matches it firmly. Part of the rows lack a size; the others show once, few, many or a class for expanded clones.

J gene: TRBJ1-1
V gene: TRBV14
clone size: few
D gene: .
CDR3 DNA: TGTGCCAGCAGCCAATTACAGGAGGGGGGCACTGAAGCTTTCTTT
CDR3 protein: CASSQLQEGGTEAFF

J gene: TRBJ2-1
V gene: TRBV29-1
clone size: .
D gene: TRBD1
CDR3 DNA: TGCAGCTCCCGATCCGGGACAGGGATGTCCTACAATGAGCAGTTCTTC
CDR3 protein: CSSRSGTGMSYNEQFF

J gene: TRBJ2-5
V gene: TRBV5-1
clone size: .
D gene: .
CDR3 DNA: TGCGCCAGCAGCCTGGATTTGGGGAGTGGAGGGGAGACCCAGTACTTC
CDR3 protein: CASSLDLGSGGETQYF

J gene: TRBJ1-5
V gene: TRBV2
clone size: .
D gene: .
CDR3 DNA: TGTGCCAGCAGTGGACGGGAGACGAAACATTTT
CDR3 protein: CASSGRETKHF

J gene: TRBJ1-2
V gene: TRBV2
clone size: .
D gene: .
CDR3 DNA: TGTGCCAGCAGGGAAGCAGCCCATGGCTACACCTTC
CDR3 protein: CASREAAHGYTF

J gene: TRBJ1-2
V gene: TRBV14
clone size: .
D gene: .
CDR3 DNA: TGTGCCAGCAGCCCCGGGCCGGCGGGCTATGGCTACACCTTC
CDR3 protein: CASSPGPAGYGYTF

J gene: TRBJ1-1
V gene: TRBV2
clone size: few
D gene: .
CDR3 DNA: TGTGCCAGCAAGAGGGGCAGGGGGAACACTGAAGCTTTCTTT
CDR3 protein: CASKRGRGNTEAFF

J gene: TRBJ2-5
V gene: TRBV6-6
clone size: once
D gene: .
CDR3 DNA: TGTGCCAGCAGTTATGGGGCCCGGCAAGAGACCCAGTACTTC
CDR3 protein: CASSYGARQETQYF

J gene: TRBJ1-4
V gene: TRBV9
clone size: .
D gene: .
CDR3 DNA: TGTGCCAGCAGCGTAGGTATCACGGGTGAAAAACTGTTTTTT
CDR3 protein: CASSVGITGEKLFF

J gene: TRBJ1-2
V gene: TRBV5-4
clone size: .
D gene: .
CDR3 DNA: TGTGCCAGCAGCTTGGGCACAGATCCTAACTATGGCTACACCTTC
CDR3 protein: CASSLGTDPNYGYTF

J gene: TRBJ2-7
V gene: TRBV30
clone size: .
D gene: TRBD1
CDR3 DNA: TGTGCCTGGAGTGTACAGGGGGCCCTCTACGAGCAGTACTTC
CDR3 protein: CAWSVQGALYEQYF

J gene: TRBJ1-2
V gene: TRBV5-1
clone size: few
D gene: .
CDR3 DNA: TGCGCCAGCAGGAAAGAGACAATTAACTATGGCTACACCTTC
CDR3 protein: CASRKETINYGYTF

J gene: TRBJ2-7
V gene: TRBV28
clone size: .
D gene: .
CDR3 DNA: TGTGCCAGCAGTACACGTAGCTCCTACGAGCAGTACTTC
CDR3 protein: CASSTRSSYEQYF

J gene: TRBJ1-2
V gene: TRBV15
clone size: .
D gene: .
CDR3 DNA: TGTGCCACCAGCAGAGTTGCGGGCAGTAACTATGGCTACACCTTC
CDR3 protein: CATSRVAGSNYGYTF

J gene: TRBJ2-1
V gene: TRBV29-1
clone size: once
D gene: .
CDR3 DNA: TGCAGCGTTGAATGGAGGACTTACAATGAGCAGTTCTTC
CDR3 protein: CSVEWRTYNEQFF

J gene: TRBJ1-4
V gene: TRBV30
clone size: .
D gene: .
CDR3 DNA: TGTGCCTGGAGTGGGACAGTCGGGGAAAAACTGTTTTTT
CDR3 protein: CAWSGTVGEKLFF

J gene: TRBJ2-3
V gene: TRBV6-6
clone size: .
D gene: TRBD1
CDR3 DNA: TGTGCCAGCAGACGACCCGGACAGGGATCAGATACGCAGTATTTT
CDR3 protein: CASRRPGQGSDTQYF

J gene: TRBJ1-5
V gene: TRBV2
clone size: .
D gene: .
CDR3 DNA: TGTGCCAGCAGGAAGGGTGGGCAGCCCCAGCATTTT
CDR3 protein: CASRKGGQPQHF

J gene: TRBJ2-5
V gene: TRBV7-3
clone size: once
D gene: .
CDR3 DNA: TGTGCCAGCAGCCTTGACAGGCAAGAGACCCAGTACTTC
CDR3 protein: CASSLDRQETQYF

J gene: TRBJ2-3
V gene: TRBV7-3
clone size: .
D gene: TRBD2
CDR3 DNA: TGTGCCAGCAGCTTAAATAGCGGGATTAGCGGAGATACGCAGTATTTT
CDR3 protein: CASSLNSGISGDTQYF

J gene: TRBJ2-5
V gene: TRBV29-1
clone size: once
D gene: TRBD1
CDR3 DNA: TGCAGCGGGGGGACAGAAAGGGAGACCCAGTACTTC
CDR3 protein: CSGGTERETQYF

J gene: TRBJ1-2
V gene: TRBV28
clone size: .
D gene: .
CDR3 DNA: TGTGCCAGCAGTTTAGGTCAGGGGAGATATGGCTACACCTTC
CDR3 protein: CASSLGQGRYGYTF

J gene: TRBJ2-4
V gene: TRBV5-1
clone size: .
D gene: TRBD1
CDR3 DNA: TGCGCCAGCAGACAAGGACAGGGGTCCAAAAACATTCAGTACTTC
CDR3 protein: CASRQGQGSKNIQYF

J gene: TRBJ1-2
V gene: TRBV2
clone size: .
D gene: .
CDR3 DNA: TGTGCCAGCACCGGTACCTCTAACTATGGCTACACCTTC
CDR3 protein: CASTGTSNYGYTF

J gene: TRBJ1-1
V gene: TRBV4-1
clone size: .
D gene: .
CDR3 DNA: TGCGCCAGCAGCCAGGGGTGGACTGAAGCTTTCTTT
CDR3 protein: CASSQGWTEAFF

J gene: TRBJ2-2
V gene: TRBV4-3
clone size: once
D gene: .
CDR3 DNA: TGCGCCAGCAGCCCCCCTCGGGGAGCAACCGGGGAGCTGTTTTTT
CDR3 protein: CASSPPRGATGELFF

J gene: TRBJ1-4
V gene: TRBV19
clone size: .
D gene: TRBD1
CDR3 DNA: TGTGCCAGTAGTCGGGACAGACTAAATGAAAAACTGTTTTTT
CDR3 protein: CASSRDRLNEKLFF